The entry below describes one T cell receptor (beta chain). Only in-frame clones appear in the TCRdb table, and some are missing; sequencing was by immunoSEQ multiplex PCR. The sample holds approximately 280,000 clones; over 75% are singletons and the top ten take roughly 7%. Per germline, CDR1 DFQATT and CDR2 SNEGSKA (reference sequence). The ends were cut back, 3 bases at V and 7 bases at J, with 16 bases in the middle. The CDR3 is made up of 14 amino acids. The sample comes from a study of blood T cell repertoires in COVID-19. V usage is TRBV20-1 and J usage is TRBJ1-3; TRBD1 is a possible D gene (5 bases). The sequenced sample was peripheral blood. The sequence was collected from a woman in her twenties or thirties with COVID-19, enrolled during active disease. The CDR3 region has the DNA TGCAGTGCTAGTCTTCCAGGGTTAGGTAACACCATATATTTT. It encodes CSASLPGLGNTIYF.